This T cell receptor (beta chain) was found in a study of cytomegalovirus exposure and HLA in healthy donors. Looked up from germline, CDR1 is MDHEN and CDR2 is SYDVKM. The CDR3 has 12 amino acids. V lost 6 bases to trimming and J lost 8 bases; unmatched junction nucleotides: 6. With 60 Vbeta and 13 Jbeta primers, the PCR was carried out. Sequenced by immunoSEQ multiplex PCR; TCRdb stores in-frame clones only, minus some. The sample records around 55,000 clones, around 79% being singletons. The sample taken for sequencing was PBMCs. This receptor was obtained from a female donor in good health and CMV-seronegative. This sequence joins TRBV28 and TRBJ1-2; 7 nucleotides agree with TRBD1. The CDR3 is CASSTGTVGYTF. The CDR3 coding sequence is TGTGCCAGCAGCACCGGGACAGTCGGCTACACCTTC.